This TCR beta chain is drawn from a study of blood T cell repertoires in COVID-19. Measured with immunoSEQ multiplex PCR; TCRdb has only the in-frame clones, and not every one. The table lists about 140,000 clones, around 81% of them singletons. V gave up 6 bases and J gave up 6 bases; unmatched junction bases: 14. The CDR3 has 17 amino acids. Germline loops: CDR1 SNHLY, CDR2 FYNNEI. The sequence came from a woman in her 40s who had recovered from COVID-19. What was sequenced was PBMCs or T cells enriched from blood (not recorded which). V usage is TRBV2 and J usage is TRBJ2-5; 12 bases agree with TRBD2. CDR3 loop: CASSDTRTSGNRQTQYF. The DNA of the CDR3 is TGTGCCAGCAGCGATACCCGGACTAGCGGGAACCGTCAGACCCAGTACTTC.